A single T cell receptor (beta chain) is shown here with its context. Its antigen target is currently unknown. Base qualities are not provided; no much larger clone lies one nucleotide away. TCRbeta CDR3 regions were amplified from genomic DNA using the immunoSEQ Assay, a bias-controlled multiplex PCR. In the authors' own workflow: Within the assay, amplification of reference gene primers was used to estimate how many nucleated cells each sample contained. To quantify the absolute abundance of each unique TCRbeta CDR3 rearrangement, sequence reads were collapsed and filtered. For each sample, productive Simpson clonality was calculated as the square root of Simpson's diversity index over productive rearrangements. The table was pulled from immuneACCESS by TCRdb, which kept in-frame rearrangements only. Such tables lose some clones; where checked, under half of the loss comes from unresolved V genes, and the rest has no known cause. That table supplies the V and J calls and clone size; D and trimming were determined from the DNA. The sample contains under 95,000 clones, about 89% of them found a single time. The ten top clones hold approximately 2.8% of the sample.

These data belong to a study of blood T cell repertoires in COVID-19 (dated by TCRdb to 2019 to 2021). Study-level background: Samples covering the acute and convalescent phases of COVID-19 were provided by collaborators in the United States, Italy and Spain. Subjects who had been exposed to COVID-19, were actively infected with it, or had recovered from it provided the deeply sampled blood TCRbeta repertoires that made up the dataset. The sample metadata nearly always contained a de-identified subject ID, COVID-19 status, age in years and sex. Where HLA class I and class II types were available, the types were taken from metadata supplied by the sample provider, not from assay-based typing. The samples were drawn from two sources: the first 160 participants of the ongoing ImmuneRACE study, and fewer than 1,500 subjects contributed by 6 global collaborators. The repertoires were released in a freely available public database meant as a resource for research on the immune response to SARS-CoV-2. The material from the prospective study consisted of cDNA or gDNA derived from T cells, B-cell-depleted T cells, or PBMCs. What the authors observed across the whole study: Clinical and demographic metadata were provided uncurated, with the amount varying by source and participant.

The junction shows trimming of 2 bases on V and 8 bases on J, and the gene matches do not reach 6 bases of it. Its CDR3 holds 14 amino acids, cysteine through phenylalanine. Only the CDR3 portion is preserved as DNA: 42 bases, with reading frame beginning at the first base. CDR1 and CDR2 are drawn from the germline V gene: SGHRS, YFSETQ. One collaborating source in Seattle enrolled patients during active infection and followed them longitudinally through the course of disease. Collaborating institutions collected whole blood in K2EDTA tubes following their own protocols. Collaborator samples were shipped for TCRbeta analysis as frozen whole blood, isolated PBMCs, or DNA extracted from either sample type.

The sample taken for sequencing was peripheral blood. This clonotype was obtained from a man aged 50-59 years with COVID-19, enrolled during active disease. The rearrangement combines TRBV5-1 with TRBJ1-3, and 8 junctional nucleotides match TRBD1. DNA sequence: TGCGCCAGCAGCTTCCAGGGGGCAGGGGACACCATATATTTT. Its translation reads: CASSFQGAGDTIYF.